Here is one T cell receptor beta chain with its context. In the authors' methods: From reference gene primer amplification, estimates of nucleated cell counts were derived. TCRdb keeps only in-frame clones here, not all; method: immunoSEQ multiplex PCR. D and trimming were read from the DNA, whereas the V and J calls and clone size are those reported in that table. The sample lists 200,000 to 250,000 clones; about 79% were seen once. This specimen comes from a study of blood T cell repertoires in COVID-19. Study overall: Sites in the United States, Italy and Spain provided acute and convalescent COVID-19 samples. PBMCs, B-cell-depleted T cells, or T cells were the source of the cDNA or gDNA that made up the material.

V was pared by 3 bases and J by 3 bases, with 1 base of the junction left unmatched. The germline V gene encodes CDR1 GTSNPN and CDR2 SVGIG (reference sequence). This CDR3 has 14 residues. The sample consisted of peripheral blood. V is TRBV30 and J is TRBJ2-7; TRBD2 aligns across 14 bases. The clonotype originates from a man aged 45 to 65 with active or convalescent COVID-19. The CDR3 reads CAWSGLAGGYEQYF. In DNA, the CDR3 is TGTGCCTGGAGCGGACTAGCGGGGGGCTACGAGCAGTACTTC.